This TCR beta chain was found in a study of cytomegalovirus exposure and HLA in healthy donors. V was pared by 6 bases and J by 4 bases, with 12 bases of the junction left unmatched. From germline, CDR1 is LNHDA and CDR2 SQIVND (reference sequence). This CDR3 has 15 residues. The PCR made use of 60 Vbeta and 13 Jbeta primers. Some clones are missing from TCRdb's copy, which holds only in-frame ones; the method was immunoSEQ multiplex PCR. The sample comprises 150,000 to 200,000 clones, 78% of which are singletons, and around 5.9% rests with the top ten. This clonotype was sampled from a woman aged 25 to 39 in good health and CMV-seropositive. What was sequenced was PBMCs. The chain is built from TRBV19 and TRBJ2-7, with TRBD1 matching 7 bases. CDR3 in DNA: TGTGCCAGTAGGATAAGACAGGGCGGAGATTACGAGCAGTACTTC. As protein: CASRIRQGGDYEQYF. Together with reference TRBV19 and TRBJ2-7, the CDR3 gives the full variable domain: DGGITQSPKYLFRKEGQNVTLSCEQNLNHDAMYWYRQDPGQGLRLIYYSQIVNDFQKGDIAEGYSVSREKKESFPLTVTSAQKNPTAFYLCASRIRQGGDYEQYFGPGTRLTVT.